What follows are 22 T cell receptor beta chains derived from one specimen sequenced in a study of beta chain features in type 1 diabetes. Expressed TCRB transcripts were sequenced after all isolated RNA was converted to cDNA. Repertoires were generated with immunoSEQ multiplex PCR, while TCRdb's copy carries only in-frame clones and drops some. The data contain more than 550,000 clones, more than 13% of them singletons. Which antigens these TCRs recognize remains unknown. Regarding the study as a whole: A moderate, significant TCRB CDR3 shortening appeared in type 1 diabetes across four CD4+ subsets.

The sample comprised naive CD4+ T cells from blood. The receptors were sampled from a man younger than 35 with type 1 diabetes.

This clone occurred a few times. CDR3 protein: CASSLSAAYNEQFF. CDR3 bases: TGTGCCAGCTCCCTATCCGCGGCCTACAATGAGCAGTTCTTC. The V gene is TRBV18, the J gene TRBJ2-1; D remains ambiguous. CDR1 is KGHSH and CDR2 is LQKENI in the germline V gene. The CDR3 has 14 amino acids. Trimming shortened V by 6 bases and J by 2 bases, and 11 bases separated the two germline ends.

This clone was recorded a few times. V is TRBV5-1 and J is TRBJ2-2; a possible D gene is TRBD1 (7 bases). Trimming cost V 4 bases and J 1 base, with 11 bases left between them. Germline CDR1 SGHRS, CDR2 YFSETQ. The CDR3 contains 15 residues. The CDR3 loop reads CASSGTAGNTGELFF. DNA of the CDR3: TGCGCCAGCAGCGGGACAGCGGGGAACACCGGGGAGCTGTTTTTT.

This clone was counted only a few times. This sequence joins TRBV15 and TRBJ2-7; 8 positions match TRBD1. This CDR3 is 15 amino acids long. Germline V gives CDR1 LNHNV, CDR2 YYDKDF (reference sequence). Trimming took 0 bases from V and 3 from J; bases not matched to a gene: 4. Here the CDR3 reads CATSRERGQGYEQYF. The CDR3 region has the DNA TGTGCCACCAGCAGAGAACGCGGACAGGGCTACGAGCAGTACTTC.

The CDR3 protein is CSAKGTGGEQYF. The DNA of the CDR3 is TGCAGCGCAAAGGGGACAGGGGGCGAGCAGTACTTC. The chain uses TRBV29-1 and TRBJ2-7; 11 bases map to TRBD1. This CDR3 spans 12 amino acids. From germline, CDR1 is SQVTM and CDR2 ANQGSEA. Germline trimming cut 7 bases from V and 6 bases from J; bases unmatched to any gene: 5.

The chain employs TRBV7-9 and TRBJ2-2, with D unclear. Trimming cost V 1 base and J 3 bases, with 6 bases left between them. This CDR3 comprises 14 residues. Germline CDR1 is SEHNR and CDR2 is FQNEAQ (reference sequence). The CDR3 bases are TGTGCCAGCAGCTTAGATCTGCACACCGGGGAGCTGTTTTTT. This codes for CASSLDLHTGELFF. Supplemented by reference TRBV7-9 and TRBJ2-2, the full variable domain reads DTGVSQNPRHKITKRGQNVTFRCDPISEHNRLYWYRQTLGQGPEFLTYFQNEAQLEKSRLLSDRFSAERPKGSFSTLEIQRTEQGDSAMYLCASSLDLHTGELFFGEGSRLTVL.

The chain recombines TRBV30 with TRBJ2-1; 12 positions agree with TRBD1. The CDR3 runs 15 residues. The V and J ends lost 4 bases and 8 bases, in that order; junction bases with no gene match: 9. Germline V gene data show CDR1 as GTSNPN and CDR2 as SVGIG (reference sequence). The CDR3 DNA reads TGTGCCTGGACAAAGGGACAGGGGGCGCGTTATGAGCAGTTCTTC. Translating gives CAWTKGQGARYEQFF.

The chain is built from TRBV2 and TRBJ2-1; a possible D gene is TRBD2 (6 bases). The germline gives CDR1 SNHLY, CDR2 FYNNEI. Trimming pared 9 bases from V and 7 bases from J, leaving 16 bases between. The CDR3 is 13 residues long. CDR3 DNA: TGTGCCAGTTCAACGGGAGTCGGGAATGAGCAGTTCTTC. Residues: CASSTGVGNEQFF. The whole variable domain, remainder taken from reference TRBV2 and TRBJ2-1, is EPEVTQTPSHQVTQMGQEVILRCVPISNHLYFYWYRQILGQKVEFLVSFYNNEISEKSEIFDDQFSVERPDGSNFTLKIRSTKLEDSAMYFCASSTGVGNEQFFGPGTRLTVL.

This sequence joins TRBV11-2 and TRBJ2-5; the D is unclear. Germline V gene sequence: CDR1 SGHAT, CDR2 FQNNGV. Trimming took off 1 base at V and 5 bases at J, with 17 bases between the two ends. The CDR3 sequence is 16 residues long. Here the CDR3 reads CASSLAVTGSWETQYF. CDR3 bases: TGTGCCAGCAGCTTAGCCGTTACCGGGTCGTGGGAGACCCAGTACTTC. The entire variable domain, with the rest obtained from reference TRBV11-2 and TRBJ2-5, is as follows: EAGVAQSPRYKIIEKRQSVAFWCNPISGHATLYWYQQILGQGPKLLIQFQNNGVVDDSQLPKDRFSAERLKGVDSTLKIQPAKLEDSAVYLCASSLAVTGSWETQYFGPGTRLLVL.

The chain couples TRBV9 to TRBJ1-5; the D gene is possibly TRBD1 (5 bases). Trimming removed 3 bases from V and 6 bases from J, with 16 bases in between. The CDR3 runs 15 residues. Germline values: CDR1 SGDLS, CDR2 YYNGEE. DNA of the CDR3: TGTGCCAGCAGCGCAAACGGGGCGCGGGGTCAGCCCCAGCATTTT. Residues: CASSANGARGQPQHF.

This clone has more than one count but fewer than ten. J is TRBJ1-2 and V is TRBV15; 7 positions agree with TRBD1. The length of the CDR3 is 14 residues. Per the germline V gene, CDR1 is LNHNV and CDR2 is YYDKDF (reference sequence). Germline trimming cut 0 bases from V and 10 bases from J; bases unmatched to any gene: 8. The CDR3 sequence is CATSRDQRGGDYTF. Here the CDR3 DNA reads TGTGCCACCAGCAGAGATCAGAGAGGGGGCGACTACACCTTC.

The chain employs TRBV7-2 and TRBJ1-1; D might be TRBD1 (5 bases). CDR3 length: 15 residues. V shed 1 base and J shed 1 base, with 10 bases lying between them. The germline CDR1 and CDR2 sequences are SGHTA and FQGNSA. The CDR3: CASSLVARGNTEAFF. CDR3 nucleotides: TGTGCCAGCAGCTTAGTGGCAAGGGGGAACACTGAAGCTTTCTTT.

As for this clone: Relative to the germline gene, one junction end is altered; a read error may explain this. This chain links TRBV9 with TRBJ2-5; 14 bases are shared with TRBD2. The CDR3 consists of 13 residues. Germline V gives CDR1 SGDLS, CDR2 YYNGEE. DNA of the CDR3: TGTGCCAGCAGCCCCGGACTAGCGGGAGGAGAAGACTTC. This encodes CASSPGLAGGEDF. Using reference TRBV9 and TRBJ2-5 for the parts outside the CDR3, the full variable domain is DSGVTQTPKHLITATGQRVTLRCSPRSGDLSVYWYQQSLDQGLQFLIQYYNGEERAKGNILERFSAQQFPDLHSELNLSSLELGDSALYFCASSPGLAGGEDFGPGTRLLVL.

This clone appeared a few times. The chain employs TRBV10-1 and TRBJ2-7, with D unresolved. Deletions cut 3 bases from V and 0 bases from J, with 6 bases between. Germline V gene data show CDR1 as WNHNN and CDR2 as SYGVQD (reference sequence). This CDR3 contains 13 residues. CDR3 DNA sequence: TGCGCCAGCAGTGAAAGCAGCTCCTACGAGCAGTACTTC. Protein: CASSESSSYEQYF.

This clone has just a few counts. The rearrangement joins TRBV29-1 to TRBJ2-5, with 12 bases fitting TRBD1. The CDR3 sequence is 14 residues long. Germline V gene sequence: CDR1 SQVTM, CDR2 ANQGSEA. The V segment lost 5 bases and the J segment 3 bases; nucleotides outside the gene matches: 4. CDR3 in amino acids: CSVWDRGLEETQYF. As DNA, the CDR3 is TGCAGCGTTTGGGACAGGGGGCTGGAAGAGACCCAGTACTTC.

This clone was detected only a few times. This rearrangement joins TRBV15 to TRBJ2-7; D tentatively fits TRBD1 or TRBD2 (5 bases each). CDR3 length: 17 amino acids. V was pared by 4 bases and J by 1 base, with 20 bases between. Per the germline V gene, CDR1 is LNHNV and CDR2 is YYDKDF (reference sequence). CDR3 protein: CATSKGTSEYTSYEQYF. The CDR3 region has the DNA TGTGCCACCAGCAAAGGGACGAGCGAATATACGTCCTACGAGCAGTACTTC.

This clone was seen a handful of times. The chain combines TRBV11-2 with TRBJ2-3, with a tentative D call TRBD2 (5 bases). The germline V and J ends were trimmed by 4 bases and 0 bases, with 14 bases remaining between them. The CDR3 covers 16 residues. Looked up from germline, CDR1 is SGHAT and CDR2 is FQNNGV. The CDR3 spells CASSSHVWTSTDTQYF. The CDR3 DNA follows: TGTGCCAGCAGCTCCCACGTATGGACTAGCACAGATACGCAGTATTTT.

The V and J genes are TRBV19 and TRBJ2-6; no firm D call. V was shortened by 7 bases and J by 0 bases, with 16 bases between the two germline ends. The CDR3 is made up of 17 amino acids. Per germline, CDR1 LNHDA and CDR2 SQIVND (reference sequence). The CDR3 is CASTGGTWISGANVLTF. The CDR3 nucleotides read TGTGCCAGTACCGGTGGAACATGGATCTCTGGGGCCAACGTCCTGACTTTC.

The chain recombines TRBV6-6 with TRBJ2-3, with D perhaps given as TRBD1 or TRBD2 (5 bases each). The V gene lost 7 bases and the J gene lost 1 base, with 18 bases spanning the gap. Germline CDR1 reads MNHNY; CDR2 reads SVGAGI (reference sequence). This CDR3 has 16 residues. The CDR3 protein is CASTPGRGRGTDTQYF. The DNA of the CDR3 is TGTGCCAGCACCCCAGGACGGGGCCGCGGCACAGATACGCAGTATTTT.

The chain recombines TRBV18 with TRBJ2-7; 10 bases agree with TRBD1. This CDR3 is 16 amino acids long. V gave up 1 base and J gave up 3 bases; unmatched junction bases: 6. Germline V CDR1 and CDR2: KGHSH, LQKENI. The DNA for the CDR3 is TGTGCCAGCTCACCACTACCCGGGACAGGGGTCTACGAGCAGTACTTC. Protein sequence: CASSPLPGTGVYEQYF.

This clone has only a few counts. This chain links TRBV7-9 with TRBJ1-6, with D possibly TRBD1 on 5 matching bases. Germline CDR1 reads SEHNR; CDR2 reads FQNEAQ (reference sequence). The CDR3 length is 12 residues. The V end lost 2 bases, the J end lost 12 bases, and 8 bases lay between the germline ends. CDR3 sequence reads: CASSLQGLPLHF. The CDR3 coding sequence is TGTGCCAGCAGCTTACAGGGTTTACCCCTCCACTTT.

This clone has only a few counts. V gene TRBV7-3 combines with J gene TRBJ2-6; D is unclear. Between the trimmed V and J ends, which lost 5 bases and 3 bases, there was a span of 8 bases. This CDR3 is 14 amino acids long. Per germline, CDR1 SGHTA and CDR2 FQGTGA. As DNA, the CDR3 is TGTGCCAGCAGCCTCGATGGTGGGGCCAACGTCCTGACTTTC. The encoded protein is CASSLDGGANVLTF. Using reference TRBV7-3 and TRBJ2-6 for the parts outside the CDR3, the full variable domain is GAGVSQTPSNKVTEKGKYVELRCDPISGHTALYWYRQSLGQGPEFLIYFQGTGAADDSGLPNDRFFAVRPEGSVSTLKIQRTERGDSAVYLCASSLDGGANVLTFGAGSRLTVL.

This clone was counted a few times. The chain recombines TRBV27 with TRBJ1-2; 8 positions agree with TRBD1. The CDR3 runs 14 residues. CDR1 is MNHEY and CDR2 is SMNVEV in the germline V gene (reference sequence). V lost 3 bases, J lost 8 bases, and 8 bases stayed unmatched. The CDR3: CASSLDREMRGYTF. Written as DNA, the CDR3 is TGTGCCAGCAGTTTGGACAGGGAAATGCGGGGCTACACCTTC.